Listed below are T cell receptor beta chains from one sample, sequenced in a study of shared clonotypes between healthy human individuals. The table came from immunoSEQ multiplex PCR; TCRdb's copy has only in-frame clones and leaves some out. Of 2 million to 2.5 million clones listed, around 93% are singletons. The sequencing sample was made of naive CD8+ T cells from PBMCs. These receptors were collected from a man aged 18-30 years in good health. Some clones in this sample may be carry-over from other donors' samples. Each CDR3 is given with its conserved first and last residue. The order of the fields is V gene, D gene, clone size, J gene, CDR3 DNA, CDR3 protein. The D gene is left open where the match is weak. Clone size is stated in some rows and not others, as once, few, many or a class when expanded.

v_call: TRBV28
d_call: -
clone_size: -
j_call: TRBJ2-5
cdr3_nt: TGTGCCAGCTCCGTCCGTCCAGGGCGGCATAGGTCAGAGACCCAGTACTTC
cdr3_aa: CASSVRPGRHRSETQYF

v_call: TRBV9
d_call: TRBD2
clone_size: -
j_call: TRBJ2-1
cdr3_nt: TGTGCCAGCAGCGTAGATTTATTAGCGGGCTCCTACAATGAGCAGTTCTTC
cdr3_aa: CASSVDLLAGSYNEQFF

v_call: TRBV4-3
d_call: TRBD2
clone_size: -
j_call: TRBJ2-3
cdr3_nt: TGCGCCAGCAGCCCTGGACTAGCGGGGGGCACAGATACGCAGTATTTT
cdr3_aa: CASSPGLAGGTDTQYF

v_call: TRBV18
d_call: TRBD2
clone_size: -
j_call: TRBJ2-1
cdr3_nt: TGTGCCAGCTCACCGGGACTAGCGGGAGGGCCCTCCTACAATGAGCAGTTCTTC
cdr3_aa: CASSPGLAGGPSYNEQFF

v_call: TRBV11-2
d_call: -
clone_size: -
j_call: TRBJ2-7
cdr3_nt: TGTGCCAGCAGGATAGGAGGTTATTCCTACGAGCAGTACTTC
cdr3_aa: CASRIGGYSYEQYF

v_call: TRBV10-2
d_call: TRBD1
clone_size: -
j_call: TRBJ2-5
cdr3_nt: TGCGCCAGCAGACAGGGGCGGCAAGAGACCCAGTACTTC
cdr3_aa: CASRQGRQETQYF

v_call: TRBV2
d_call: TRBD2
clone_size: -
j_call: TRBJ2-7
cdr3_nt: TGTGCCTCCGGAGAGCGGGGCCCCTACGAGCAGTACTTC
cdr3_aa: CASGERGPYEQYF

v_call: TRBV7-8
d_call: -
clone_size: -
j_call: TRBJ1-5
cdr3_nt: TGTGCCAGCAGCTTAGGGGGTTGGGGGCAGGACTATCAGCCCCAGCATTTT
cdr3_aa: CASSLGGWGQDYQPQHF

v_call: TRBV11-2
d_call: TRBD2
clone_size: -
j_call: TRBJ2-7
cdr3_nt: TGTGCCAGCAGCTTATCGACTAGCATGAGCTACGAGCAGTACTTC
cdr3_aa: CASSLSTSMSYEQYF

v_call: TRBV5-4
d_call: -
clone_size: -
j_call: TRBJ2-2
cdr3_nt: TGTGCCAGCAGCTTAAAAAGGGAGGTGGGAACCGGGGAGCTGTTTTTT
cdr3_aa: CASSLKREVGTGELFF

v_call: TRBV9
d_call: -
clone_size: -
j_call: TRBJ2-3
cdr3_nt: TGTGCCAGCAGCGTAGATATTTTGGTCTCGCCCTTAGGGGCAGATACGCAGTATTTT
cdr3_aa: CASSVDILVSPLGADTQYF

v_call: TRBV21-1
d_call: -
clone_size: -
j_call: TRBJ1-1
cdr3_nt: TGTGCCCCAGACAGGAGGGCTTTCTTT
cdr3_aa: CAPDRRAFF

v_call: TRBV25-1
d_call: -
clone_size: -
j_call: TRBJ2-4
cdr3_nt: TGTGCCAGCAGTGAATGGGGGGTAGAAGGGAAAAACATTCAGTACTTC
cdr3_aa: CASSEWGVEGKNIQYF

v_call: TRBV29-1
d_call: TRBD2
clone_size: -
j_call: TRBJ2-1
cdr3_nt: TGCAGCGTTGTCGAGGGACTAGCTTCCTACAATGAGCAGTTCTTC
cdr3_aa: CSVVEGLASYNEQFF

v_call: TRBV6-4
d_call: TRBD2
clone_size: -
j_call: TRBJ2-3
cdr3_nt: TGTGCCAGAGATTTCGGGACTATGTACACAGATACGCAGTATTTT
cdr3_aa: CARDFGTMYTDTQYF

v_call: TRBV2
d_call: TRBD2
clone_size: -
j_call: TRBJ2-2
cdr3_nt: TGTGCCAGCAGTGAAGGGCTAGCGGGACCTGCCGGGGAGCTGTTTTTT
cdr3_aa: CASSEGLAGPAGELFF

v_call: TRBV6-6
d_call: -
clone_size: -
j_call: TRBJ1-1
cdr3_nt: TGTGCCAGCAGTTACATCGCTGGAGAGAACACTGAAGCTTTCTTT
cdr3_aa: CASSYIAGENTEAFF

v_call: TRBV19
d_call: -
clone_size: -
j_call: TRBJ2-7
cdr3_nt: TGTGCCAGTAGTACTTCTATTTCCCACGAGCAGTACTTC
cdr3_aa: CASSTSISHEQYF

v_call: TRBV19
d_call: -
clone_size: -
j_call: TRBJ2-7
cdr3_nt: TGTGCCAGTAGTTTACGACAGGACTCCTACGAGCAGTACTTC
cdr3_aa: CASSLRQDSYEQYF

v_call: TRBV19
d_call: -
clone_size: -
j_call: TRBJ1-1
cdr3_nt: TGTGCCAGTAGTATAGAGGGGGGTTGGACTGAAGCTTTCTTT
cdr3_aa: CASSIEGGWTEAFF

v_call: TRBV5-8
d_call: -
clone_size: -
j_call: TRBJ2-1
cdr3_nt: TGTGCCAGCAGCTTGGAGGGGGTTGGCCTCTCCTACAATGAGCAGTTCTTC
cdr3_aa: CASSLEGVGLSYNEQFF

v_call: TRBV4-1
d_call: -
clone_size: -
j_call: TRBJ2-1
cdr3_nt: TGCGCCAGCAGCCAAGATAGGAACTCCTACAATGAGCAGTTCTTC
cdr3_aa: CASSQDRNSYNEQFF

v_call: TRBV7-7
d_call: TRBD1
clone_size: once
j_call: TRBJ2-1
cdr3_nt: TGTGCCAGCAGCCAAATCTGGACAGGGGGCTACAATGAGCAGTTCTTC
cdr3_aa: CASSQIWTGGYNEQFF

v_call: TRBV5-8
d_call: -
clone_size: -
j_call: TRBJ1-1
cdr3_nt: TGTGCCAGCAGCTTAAGCAGGGGAGGCACTGAAGCTTTCTTT
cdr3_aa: CASSLSRGGTEAFF

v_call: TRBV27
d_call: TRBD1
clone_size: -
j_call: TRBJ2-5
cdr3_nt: TGTGCCAGCAGTTCGTACAGGGGAGAAGAGACCCAGTACTTC
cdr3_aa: CASSSYRGEETQYF

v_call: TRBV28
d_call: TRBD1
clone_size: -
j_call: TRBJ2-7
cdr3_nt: TGTGCCAGCAGTTTAAACAGGGGGGAATCGTATGAGTACTTC
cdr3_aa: CASSLNRGESYEYF

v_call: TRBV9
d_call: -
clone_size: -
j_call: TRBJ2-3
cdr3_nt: TGTGCCAGCAGCCCCCCAGCGGCCTATACGCAGTATTTT
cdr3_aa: CASSPPAAYTQYF

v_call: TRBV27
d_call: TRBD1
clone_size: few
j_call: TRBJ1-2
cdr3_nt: TGTGCCAGCAGTTCGGGACAGACCTATGGCTACACCTTC
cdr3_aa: CASSSGQTYGYTF

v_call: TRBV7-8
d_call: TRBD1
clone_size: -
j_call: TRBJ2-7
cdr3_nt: TGTGCCAGCAGCTTAGTAAGGGGGCTAATCTCCTACGAGCAGTACTTC
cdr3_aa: CASSLVRGLISYEQYF

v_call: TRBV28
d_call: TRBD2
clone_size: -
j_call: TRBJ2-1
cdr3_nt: TGTGCCAGCAGTGGCCCAGCGGGGGGCGGCAATGAGCAGTTCTTC
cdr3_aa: CASSGPAGGGNEQFF

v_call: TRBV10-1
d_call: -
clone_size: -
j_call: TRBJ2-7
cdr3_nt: TGCGCCAGCAGTGACGGCGGGGTGAACTACGAGCAGTACTTC
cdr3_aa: CASSDGGVNYEQYF

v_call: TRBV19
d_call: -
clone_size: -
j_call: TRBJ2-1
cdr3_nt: TGTGCCAGCGGGACACCATACAATGAGCAGTTCTTC
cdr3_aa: CASGTPYNEQFF

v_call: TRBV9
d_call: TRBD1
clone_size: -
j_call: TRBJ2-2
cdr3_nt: TGTGCCAGCAGCGGCGGACAGGTGATGCCGAACACCGGGGAGCTGTTTTTT
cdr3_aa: CASSGGQVMPNTGELFF

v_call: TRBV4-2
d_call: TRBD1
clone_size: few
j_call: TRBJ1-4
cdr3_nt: TGTGCCAGCAGCCAGGGACAGGGGGCTAGTGAAAAACTGTTTTTT
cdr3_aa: CASSQGQGASEKLFF

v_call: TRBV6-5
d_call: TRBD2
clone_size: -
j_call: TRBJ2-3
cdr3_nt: TGTGCCAGCAGTTACGGGCGGGAGGGTCTCACAGATACGCAGTATTTT
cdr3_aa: CASSYGREGLTDTQYF

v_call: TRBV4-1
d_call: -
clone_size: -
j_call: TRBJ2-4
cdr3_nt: TGCGCCAGCAGCCATAGGACAGAGCTAGCCAAAAACATTCAGTACTTC
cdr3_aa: CASSHRTELAKNIQYF

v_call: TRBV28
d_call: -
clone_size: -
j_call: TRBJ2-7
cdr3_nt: TGTGCCAGCAGTCCCAACCATATTACCCGACTCCCGGACGGCTACGAGCAGTACTTC
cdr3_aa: CASSPNHITRLPDGYEQYF

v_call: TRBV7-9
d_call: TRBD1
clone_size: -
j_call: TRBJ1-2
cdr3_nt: TGTGCCAGCAGCTTAGTGGGACAGGGATCCTATGGCTACACCTTC
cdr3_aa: CASSLVGQGSYGYTF

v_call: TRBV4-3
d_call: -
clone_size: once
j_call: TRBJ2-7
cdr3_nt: TGCGCCAGCAGCCAAGATCGAGCGTCCTACGAGCAGTACTTC
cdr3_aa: CASSQDRASYEQYF

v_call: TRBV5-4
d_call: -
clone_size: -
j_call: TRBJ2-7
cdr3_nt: TGTGCCAGCAGCTATGGACCGGCCTACGAGCAGTACTTC
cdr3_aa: CASSYGPAYEQYF

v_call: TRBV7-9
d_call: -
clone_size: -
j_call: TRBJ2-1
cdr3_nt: TGTGCCAGCAGCTCGGGAGTCCTGCACAATGAGCAGTTCTTC
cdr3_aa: CASSSGVLHNEQFF

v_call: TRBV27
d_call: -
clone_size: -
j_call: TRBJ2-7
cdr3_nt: TGTGCCAGCAGTTTTCTAGACTCCTACGAGCAGTACTTC
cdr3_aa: CASSFLDSYEQYF

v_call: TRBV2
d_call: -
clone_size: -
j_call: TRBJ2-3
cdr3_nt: TGTGCCAGCAGTGAGGCGGGATGGGGAGATACGCAGTATTTT
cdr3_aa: CASSEAGWGDTQYF

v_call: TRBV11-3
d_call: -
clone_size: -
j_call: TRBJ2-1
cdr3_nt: TGTGCCAGCAGCCCCCGGGGACCTAGTGGTGAGCAGTTCTTC
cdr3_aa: CASSPRGPSGEQFF

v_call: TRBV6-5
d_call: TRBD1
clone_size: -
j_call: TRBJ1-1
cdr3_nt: TGTGCCAGCAGCCTGGGACAGGGGAACACTGAAGCTTTCTTT
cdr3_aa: CASSLGQGNTEAFF

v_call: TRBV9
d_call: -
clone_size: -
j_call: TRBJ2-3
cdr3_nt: TGTGCCAGCAGCGCGACTAGAAACACAGATACGCAGTATTTT
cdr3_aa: CASSATRNTDTQYF

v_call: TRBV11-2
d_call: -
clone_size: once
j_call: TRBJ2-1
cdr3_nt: TGTGCCAGCAGCCCCGAGGCCGGGAGACCGAGTTGGAATGAGCAGTTCTTC
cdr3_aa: CASSPEAGRPSWNEQFF

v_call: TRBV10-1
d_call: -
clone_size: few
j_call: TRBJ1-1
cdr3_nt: TGCGCCAGCAGTGAAGGTACTGAAGCTTTCTTT
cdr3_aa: CASSEGTEAFF

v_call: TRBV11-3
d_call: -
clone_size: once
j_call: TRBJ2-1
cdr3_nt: TGTGCCAGCAGCCTAAACTCCGGGACTGCCCATGAGCAGTTCTTC
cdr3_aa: CASSLNSGTAHEQFF

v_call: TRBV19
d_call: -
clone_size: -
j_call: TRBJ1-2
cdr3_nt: TGTGCCAGTAGTATAGTCGACTTAACGGGCTATGGCTACACCTTC
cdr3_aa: CASSIVDLTGYGYTF

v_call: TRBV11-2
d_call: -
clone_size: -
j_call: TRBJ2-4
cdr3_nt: TGTGCCAGCAGCCCCCCCGTTGGGGCCAAAAACATTCAGTACTTC
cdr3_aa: CASSPPVGAKNIQYF

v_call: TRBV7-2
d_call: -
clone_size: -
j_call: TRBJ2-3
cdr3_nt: TGTGCCAGCAGCTCAACGTCCGATACGCAGTATTTT
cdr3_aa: CASSSTSDTQYF

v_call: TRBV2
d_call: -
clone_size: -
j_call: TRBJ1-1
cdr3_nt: TGTGCCAGCGGGGGCGGCAATGGGAACACTGAAGCTTTCTTT
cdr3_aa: CASGGGNGNTEAFF

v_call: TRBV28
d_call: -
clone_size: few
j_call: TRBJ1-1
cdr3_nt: TGTGCCAGCAGACTGAACACTGAAGCTTTCTTT
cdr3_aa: CASRLNTEAFF

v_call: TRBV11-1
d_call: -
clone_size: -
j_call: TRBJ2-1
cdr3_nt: TGTGCCAGCAGCTATACCCTAGGTCCCTACAATGAGCAGTTCTTC
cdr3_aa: CASSYTLGPYNEQFF

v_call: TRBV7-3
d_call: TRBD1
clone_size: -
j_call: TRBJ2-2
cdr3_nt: TGTGCCAGCAGTTCTCGGACAGGGGGCGTCGCCGGGGAGCTGTTTTTT
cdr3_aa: CASSSRTGGVAGELFF